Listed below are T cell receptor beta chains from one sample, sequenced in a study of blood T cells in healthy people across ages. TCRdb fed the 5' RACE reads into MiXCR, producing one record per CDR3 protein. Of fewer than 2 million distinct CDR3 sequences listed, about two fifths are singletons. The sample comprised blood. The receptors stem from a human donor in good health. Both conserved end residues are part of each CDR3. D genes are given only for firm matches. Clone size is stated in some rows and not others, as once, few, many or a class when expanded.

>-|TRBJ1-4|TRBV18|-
TGTGCCAGCTCACCAGCAGGGGAAGAAAAACTGTTTTTT
CASSPAGEEKLFF
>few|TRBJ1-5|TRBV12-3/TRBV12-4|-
TGTGCCAGCAGTTTAGCAGATTCTCATCAGCCCCAGCATTTT
CASSLADSHQPQHF
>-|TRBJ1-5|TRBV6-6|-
TGTGCCAGCACCCTTAACCTCGGGCGGGACTTGAATCAGCCCCAGCATTTT
CASTLNLGRDLNQPQHF
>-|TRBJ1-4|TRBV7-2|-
TGTGCCAGCAGCTTGGGGGGAGCCCGGAGGGGAGAAAAACTGTTTTTT
CASSLGGARRGEKLFF
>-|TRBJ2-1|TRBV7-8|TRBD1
TGTGCCAGCAGTTATACTCAGGGGGCGCGGGAGCAGTTCTTC
CASSYTQGAREQFF
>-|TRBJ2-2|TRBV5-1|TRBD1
TGCGCCAGCAGCCCACTAAGTCAGGGGGCCGGGGAGCTGTTTTTT
CASSPLSQGAGELFF
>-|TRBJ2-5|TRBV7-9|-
TGTGCCAGCAGCTTAGCTCAGGAGTTTGGGGAGACCCAGTACTTC
CASSLAQEFGETQYF
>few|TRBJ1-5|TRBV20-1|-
TGCAGTGCTAGAGATTTAGGTAGGGGGTCTTATCAGCCCCAGCATTTT
CSARDLGRGSYQPQHF
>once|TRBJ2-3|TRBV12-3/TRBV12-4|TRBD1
TGTGCCAGCAGTTCTACAGGGGTCTCGGCAGATACGCAGTATTTT
CASSSTGVSADTQYF
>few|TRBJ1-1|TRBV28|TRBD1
TGTGCCAGCACCTCTGGAGGGGCGGACAGGCCGAACACTGAAGCTTTCTTT
CASTSGGADRPNTEAFF
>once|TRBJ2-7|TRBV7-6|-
TGTGCCGGCAGCTTAATAACGGGGGCTCCCTCCTACGAGCAGTACTTC
CAGSLITGAPSYEQYF
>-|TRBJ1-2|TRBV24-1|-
TGTGCCACCAGTGAAGGTGGCAACTATGGCTACACCTTC
CATSEGGNYGYTF
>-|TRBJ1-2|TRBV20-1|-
TGCAGTGCTGGAGGTGGTGGGGGCGAAAACTATGGCCACACCTTC
CSAGGGGGENYGHTF
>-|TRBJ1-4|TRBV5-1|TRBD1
TGCGCCAGCAGCCCGTCACAGGGGGCGGGGGAAAAACTGTTTTTT
CASSPSQGAGEKLFF
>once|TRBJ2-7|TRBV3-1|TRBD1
TGTGCCAGCAGCCAACTCCTGAGACGCCGGGACAGGGGGGTCGAGCAGTACTTC
CASSQLLRRRDRGVEQYF
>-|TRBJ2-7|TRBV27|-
TGTGCCAGCACAACGGGGCAGTCCTCCTACGAGCAGTACTTC
CASTTGQSSYEQYF
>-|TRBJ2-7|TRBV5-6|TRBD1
TGTGCCAGCACCATACTACAGGGGTGGTACGAGCAGTACTTC
CASTILQGWYEQYF
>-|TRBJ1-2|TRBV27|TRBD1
TGTGCCAGCAGTATACGAGGGGGCTCTGGCTACACCTTC
CASSIRGGSGYTF
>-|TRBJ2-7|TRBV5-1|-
TGCGCCAGCAGCCAACTGGACTCCTACGAGCAGTACTTC
CASSQLDSYEQYF
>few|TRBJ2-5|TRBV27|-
TGTGCCAGCAGCAGTTTGGACGACAGGCAAGAGACCCAGTACTTC
CASSSLDDRQETQYF
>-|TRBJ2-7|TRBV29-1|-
TGCAGCGTTGAAGGGTGGGGGGTCACAGAGTACGAGCAGTACTTC
CSVEGWGVTEYEQYF
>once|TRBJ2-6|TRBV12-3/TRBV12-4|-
TGTGCCAGCAGCCGTCAGGGGACGGGGGCCAACGTCCAGACTTTC
CASSRQGTGANVQTF
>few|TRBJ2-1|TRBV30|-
TGTGCCTGGAGTGTGTCGAGCTCCTACAATGAGCAGTTCTTC
CAWSVSSSYNEQFF
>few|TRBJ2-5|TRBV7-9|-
TGTGCCAGCAGCTTCGGAGACGGAAAAGAGACCCAGTACTTC
CASSFGDGKETQYF
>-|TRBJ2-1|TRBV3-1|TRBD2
TGTGCCAGCAGCTATCTAGCGGGGGGGAATGAGCAGTTCTTC
CASSYLAGGNEQFF
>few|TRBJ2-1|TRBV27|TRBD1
TGTGCCAGCAGTTTAGCAGGGGGCCCGTTGGATGAGCAGTTCTTC
CASSLAGGPLDEQFF
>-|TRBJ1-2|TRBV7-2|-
TGTGCCAGCAGCTTAGCCGACGGACTCTATGGCTACACCTTC
CASSLADGLYGYTF
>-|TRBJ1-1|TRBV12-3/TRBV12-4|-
TGTGCCAGAACTTACGAAATAGGCACTGAAGCTTTCTTT
CARTYEIGTEAFF
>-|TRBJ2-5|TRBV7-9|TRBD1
TGTGCCAGCAGCTCACCGGACAGGACAGGGGTAGAGACCCAGTACTTC
CASSSPDRTGVETQYF